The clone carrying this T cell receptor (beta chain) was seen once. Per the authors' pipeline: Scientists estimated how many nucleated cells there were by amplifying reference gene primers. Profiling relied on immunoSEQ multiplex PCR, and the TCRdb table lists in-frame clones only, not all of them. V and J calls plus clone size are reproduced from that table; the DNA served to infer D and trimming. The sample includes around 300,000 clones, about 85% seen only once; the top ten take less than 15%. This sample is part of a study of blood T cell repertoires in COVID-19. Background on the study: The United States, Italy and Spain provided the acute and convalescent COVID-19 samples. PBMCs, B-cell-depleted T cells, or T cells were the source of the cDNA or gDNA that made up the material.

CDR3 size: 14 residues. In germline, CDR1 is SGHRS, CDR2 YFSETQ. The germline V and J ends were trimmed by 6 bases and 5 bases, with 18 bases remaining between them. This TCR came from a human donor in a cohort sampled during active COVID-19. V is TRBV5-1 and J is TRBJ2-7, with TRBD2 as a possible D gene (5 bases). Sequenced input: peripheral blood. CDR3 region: CASTRFPPGDEQYF. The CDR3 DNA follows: TGCGCCAGCACACGATTTCCCCCCGGGGACGAGCAGTACTTC.